The next 23 T cell receptor beta chains were all read from a single sample in a study of blood T cells in healthy people across ages. Combining a sample-barcoded 5' primer with a J-beta primer mix, a second PCR ran for roughly 7 to 12 cycles. TCRdb reprocessed the 5' RACE reads with MiXCR, giving one entry per CDR3 protein. Of roughly 1,500,000 distinct CDR3 sequences in the sample, about 31% are singletons; the top ten hold 10% to 12%. The sequencing input was blood. These receptors were obtained from a woman in her twenties or thirties in good health.

This clonotype was recorded a few times. The V and J genes are TRBV7-9 and TRBJ2-3; D remains unclear. The germline V gene encodes CDR1 SEHNR and CDR2 FQNEAQ (reference sequence). This CDR3 is 13 amino acids long. V lost 8 bases, J lost 3 bases, and 12 bases lay in between. Written as DNA, the CDR3 is TGTGCCAGCGCCTACACACAGACAGATACGCAGTATTTT. This encodes CASAYTQTDTQYF.

This clonotype was detected only a few times. The genes are TRBV20-1 and TRBJ2-3, with 11 bases that match TRBD2. CDR1 and CDR2 (germline): DFQATT, SNEGSKA (reference sequence). The CDR3 has 18 residues. V gave up 0 bases and J gave up 0 bases; unmatched junction bases: 8. CDR3 DNA sequence: TGCAGTGCTAGAGATATACTAGCGGGAGTCTCTAGCACAGATACGCAGTATTTT. Translation: CSARDILAGVSSTDTQYF.

The chain joins TRBV5-1 to TRBJ2-5; TRBD1 matches 9 bases. The germline gives CDR1 SGHRS, CDR2 YFSETQ. The CDR3 length is 16 residues. The V gene end was trimmed by 0 bases and the J gene end by 1 base; junction bases not matched to a gene: 4. CDR3: CASSLEGGQGQETQYF. The CDR3 DNA reads as TGCGCCAGCAGCTTGGAAGGGGGACAGGGCCAAGAGACCCAGTACTTC.

This clonotype turned up a few times. The rearrangement links TRBV27 to TRBJ1-2; a possible D gene is TRBD1 (6 bases). Trimming cost V 2 bases and J 7 bases, with 17 bases left between them. The CDR3 sequence is 15 residues long. Germline CDR1 reads MNHEY; CDR2 reads SMNVEV (reference sequence). CDR3 DNA: TGTGCCAGCAGTTTAGGAGGGGGTCCTTTTGGTGGCTACACCTTC. Protein sequence: CASSLGGGPFGGYTF.

This clonotype was seen a few times. The CDR3 region is CATSRVSRGTDTQYF. The CDR3 DNA sequence: TGTGCCACCAGCCGTGTTTCTCGGGGCACAGATACGCAGTATTTT. The chain has TRBV15 and TRBJ2-3; D is uncertain. CDR1 LNHNV and CDR2 YYDKDF come from the germline V gene (reference sequence). V lost 5 bases and J 1 base, leaving 13 bases between the germline ends. This CDR3 is built from 15 residues.

The chain couples TRBV5-1 to TRBJ2-7; D may be TRBD2 (5 bases). In germline, CDR1 is SGHRS, CDR2 YFSETQ. The CDR3 spans 13 residues. V was shortened by 1 base and J by 6 bases, with 11 bases between the two germline ends. CDR3 DNA: TGCGCCAGCAGCTTGTTTGGGAGTAGCGAGCAGTACTTC. Translation gives CASSLFGSSEQYF.

V gene TRBV28 combines with J gene TRBJ2-5; D ambiguous. The CDR3 covers 12 residues. Germline V gene sequence: CDR1 MDHEN, CDR2 SYDVKM. The germline V and J ends were trimmed by 1 base and 11 bases, with 11 bases remaining between them. The CDR3 coding sequence is TGTGCCAGCAGTTTATACGACGATGAGCAGTACTTC. It is translated as CASSLYDDEQYF.

CDR3 sequence reads: CASSEGQGETQYF. The CDR3 bases are TGTGCCAGCAGCGAGGGACAGGGGGAGACCCAGTACTTC. The V gene is TRBV7-3, the J gene TRBJ2-5; 10 bases fit TRBD1. CDR1 and CDR2 (germline): SGHTA, FQGTGA. The junction had 2 bases not matched to a gene; V was cut back by 5 bases and J by 5 bases. This CDR3 contains 13 residues.

This clonotype occurred many times. The chain combines TRBV29-1 with TRBJ2-6; D is possibly TRBD1 (6 bases). CDR1 and CDR2 from the germline V gene are SQVTM and ANQGSEA. The CDR3 has 13 residues. The germline V and J ends were trimmed by 6 bases and 1 base, with 7 bases remaining between them. CDR3 DNA: TGCAGCGTCGGGACATCTGGGGCCAACGTCCTGACTTTC. Translated, it gives CSVGTSGANVLTF.

This clonotype was found many times. This chain links TRBV7-9 with TRBJ2-7; D gene unclear. V was trimmed by 5 bases and J by 1 base, leaving 12 bases between them. The CDR3 is 14 residues long. CDR1 and CDR2 (germline): SEHNR, FQNEAQ (reference sequence). Written as DNA, the CDR3 is TGTGCCAGCAGCGTAGATTCTGTGTCCTACGAGCAGTACTTC. This sequence encodes CASSVDSVSYEQYF.

The genes are TRBV30 and TRBJ1-2; D is perhaps TRBD1 (5 bases). This CDR3 has 13 residues. The germline gives CDR1 GTSNPN, CDR2 SVGIG (reference sequence). Trimming cost V 3 bases and J 5 bases, with 13 bases left between them. CDR3 coding DNA: TGTGCCTGGAGCCGGGGCCGGGGTTATGGCTACACCTTC. It is translated as CAWSRGRGYGYTF.

The chain links TRBV7-9 to TRBJ2-7, with D possibly matching TRBD2 (6 bases). Trimming pared 3 bases from V and 5 bases from J, leaving 17 bases between. The CDR3 spans 15 residues. Germline loops: CDR1 SEHNR, CDR2 FQNEAQ (reference sequence). The CDR3 nucleotides are TGTGCCAGCAGCTTCCGACGGGGGATTGGGCACGAGCAGTACTTC. Translated: CASSFRRGIGHEQYF.

The chain has TRBV20-1 and TRBJ2-7; D possibly corresponds to TRBD1 (5 bases). CDR1 and CDR2 from the germline V gene are DFQATT and SNEGSKA (reference sequence). The CDR3 covers 13 residues. CDR3 sequence (DNA): TGCAGCCTATCCAGGACAAGCTCCTACGAGCAGTACTTC. Its protein product is CSLSRTSSYEQYF.

This clonotype has only a few counts. The gene calls are TRBV25-1 and TRBJ2-7, with D possibly being TRBD1 (6 bases). Germline-derived CDR1 and CDR2 are MGHDK and SYGVNS. With 3 bases removed from V and 1 base from J, the gap between germline ends came to 10 bases. CDR3 size: 14 residues. CDR3 region: CASSESGASYEQYF. CDR3 DNA: TGTGCCAGCAGTGAGTCAGGGGCTTCCTACGAGCAGTACTTC.

V is TRBV6-1 and J is TRBJ2-5, with a possible D match to TRBD1 (6 bases). This CDR3 is built from 13 residues. CDR1 is MNHNS and CDR2 is SASEGT in the germline V gene. The germline V and J ends were trimmed by 4 bases and 7 bases, with 13 bases remaining between them. CDR3 DNA: TGTGCCAGCAGTGCCTTTACAGGGAGGACCCAGTACTTC. Translation: CASSAFTGRTQYF.

At least ten counts were recorded for this clonotype. The gene calls are TRBV5-5 and TRBJ2-5; tentative D call: TRBD1 (6 bases). The germline V and J ends were trimmed by 1 base and 5 bases, with 9 bases remaining between them. The CDR3 has 13 residues. Germline assignment: CDR1 SGHKS and CDR2 YYEKEE (reference sequence). Written as DNA, the CDR3 is TGTGCCAGCAGCTTGCCAGGGGAGGAGACCCAGTACTTC. Amino acid sequence: CASSLPGEETQYF.

Concerning this clonotype: A junction boundary mismatches the germline segment, possibly from a read error. The V gene is TRBV18, the J gene TRBJ2-1; unclear D gene. The CDR3 spans 12 residues. The V gene's germline CDR1 is KGHSH and CDR2 LQKENI. The CDR3 DNA reads as TGTGCCAGCTCTCCGGGTGGCAATGAGCAGCTCTTC. It specifies CASSPGGNEQLF.

At least ten counts were recorded for this clonotype. This chain links TRBV7-7 with TRBJ2-5; maybe TRBD2 (6 bases). This CDR3 has 17 amino acids. Deletions cut 1 base from V and 0 bases from J, with 15 bases between. Looked up from germline, CDR1 is SSHAT and CDR2 is FNYEAQ (reference sequence). The CDR3 sequence: CASSLGAGGAYQETQYF. CDR3 nucleotide sequence: TGTGCCAGCAGCTTAGGCGCCGGCGGGGCGTACCAAGAGACCCAGTACTTC.

The chain has TRBV24-1 and TRBJ1-1; D remains ambiguous. This CDR3 comprises 13 residues. Trimming shortened V by 4 bases and J by 1 base, and 6 bases separated the two germline ends. Germline V lookup: CDR1 KGHDR, CDR2 SFDVKD. CDR3 nucleotide sequence: TGTGCCACCAGTGACGAGACGAACACTGAAGCTTTCTTT. It specifies CATSDETNTEAFF.

The table lists this clonotype with many counts. The chain combines TRBV4-2 with TRBJ2-1, with 8 positions matching TRBD2. This CDR3 region has 17 residues. Looked up from germline, CDR1 is LGHNA and CDR2 is YNFKEQ. V gave up 0 bases and J gave up 0 bases; unmatched junction bases: 4. This CDR3 reads CASSQDPSGSSYNEQFF. The CDR3, as DNA: TGTGCCAGCAGCCAAGATCCCAGCGGGAGCTCCTACAATGAGCAGTTCTTC.

This clonotype was recorded a few times. The chain recombines TRBV20-1 with TRBJ2-7, with 10 nucleotides matching TRBD1. The CDR3 sequence is 13 residues long. V gave up 6 bases and J gave up 3 bases; unmatched junction bases: 5. Germline values: CDR1 DFQATT, CDR2 SNEGSKA (reference sequence). CDR3 DNA sequence: TGCAGTGCCAGCTGGGACAGGGGCTACGAGCAGTACTTC. Protein sequence: CSASWDRGYEQYF.

The chain couples TRBV29-1 to TRBJ2-5; 7 nucleotides match TRBD1. CDR1 is SQVTM, CDR2 ANQGSEA, per germline. CDR3 length: 13 amino acids. Trimming cost V 5 bases and J 5 bases; bases outside gene matches: 8. The CDR3 coding sequence is TGCAGCGTTTCTGAAGGGGGCGCCGAGACCCAGTACTTC. It yields the protein CSVSEGGAETQYF.

This clonotype came up a few times. The genes are TRBV5-1 and TRBJ2-4, with 9 bases aligning to TRBD1. The tail of the sequence fits TRBJ2-7 better, so the J call may be wrong. CDR1 is SGHRS, CDR2 YFSETQ, per germline. The CDR3 covers 14 residues. CDR3 nucleotide sequence: TGCGCCAGCAGCTCACAGGGGGCGCTGGTCGAGCAGTACTTC. This sequence encodes CASSSQGALVEQYF.